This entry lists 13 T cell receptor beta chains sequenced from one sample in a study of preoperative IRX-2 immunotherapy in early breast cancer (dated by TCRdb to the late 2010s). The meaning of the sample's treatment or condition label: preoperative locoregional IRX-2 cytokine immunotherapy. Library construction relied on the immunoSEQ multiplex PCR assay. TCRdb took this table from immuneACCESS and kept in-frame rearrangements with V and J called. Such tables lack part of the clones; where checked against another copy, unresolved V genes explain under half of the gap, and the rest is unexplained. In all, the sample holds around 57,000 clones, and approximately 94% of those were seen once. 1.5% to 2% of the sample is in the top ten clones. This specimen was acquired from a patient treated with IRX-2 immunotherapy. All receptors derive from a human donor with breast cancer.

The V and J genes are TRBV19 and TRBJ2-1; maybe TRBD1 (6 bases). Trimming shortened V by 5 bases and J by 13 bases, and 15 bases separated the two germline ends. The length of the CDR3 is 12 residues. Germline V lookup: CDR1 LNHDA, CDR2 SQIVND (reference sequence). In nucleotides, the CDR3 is TGTGCCAGTAGTGAGGTTGGGGGCCATCAGTTCTTC. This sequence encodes CASSEVGGHQFF.

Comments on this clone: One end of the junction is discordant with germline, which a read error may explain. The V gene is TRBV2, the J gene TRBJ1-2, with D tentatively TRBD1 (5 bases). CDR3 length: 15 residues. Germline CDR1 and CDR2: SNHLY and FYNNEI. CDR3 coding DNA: TGTGCCGGCAGGGTTCACCTCTCCTCTAACTATGGCTACACCTTC. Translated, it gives CAGRVHLSSNYGYTF.

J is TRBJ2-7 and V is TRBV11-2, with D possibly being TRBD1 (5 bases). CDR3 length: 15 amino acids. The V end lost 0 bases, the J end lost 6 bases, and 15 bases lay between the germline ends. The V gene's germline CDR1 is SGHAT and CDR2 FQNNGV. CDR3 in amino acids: CASSLEPTGWGEQYF. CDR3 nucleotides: TGTGCCAGCAGCTTAGAGCCTACAGGTTGGGGCGAGCAGTACTTC.

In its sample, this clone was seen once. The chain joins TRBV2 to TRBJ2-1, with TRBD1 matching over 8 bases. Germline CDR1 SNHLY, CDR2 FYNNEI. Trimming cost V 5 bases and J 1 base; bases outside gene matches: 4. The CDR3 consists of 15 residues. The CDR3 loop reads CASSPDRGSYNEQFF. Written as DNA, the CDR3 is TGTGCCAGCAGTCCAGACAGGGGTTCCTACAATGAGCAGTTCTTC.

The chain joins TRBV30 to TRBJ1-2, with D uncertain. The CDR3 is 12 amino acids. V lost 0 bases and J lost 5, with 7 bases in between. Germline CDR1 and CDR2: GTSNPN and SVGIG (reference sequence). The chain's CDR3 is CAWSVSGYGYTF. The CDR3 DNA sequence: TGTGCCTGGAGTGTTAGTGGGTATGGCTACACCTTC.

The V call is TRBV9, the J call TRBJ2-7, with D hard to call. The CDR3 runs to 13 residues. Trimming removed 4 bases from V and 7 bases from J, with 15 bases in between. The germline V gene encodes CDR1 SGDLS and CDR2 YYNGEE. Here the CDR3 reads CASSTSPGGEQYF. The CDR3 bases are TGTGCCAGCAGCACCTCTCCCGGTGGAGAGCAGTACTTC.

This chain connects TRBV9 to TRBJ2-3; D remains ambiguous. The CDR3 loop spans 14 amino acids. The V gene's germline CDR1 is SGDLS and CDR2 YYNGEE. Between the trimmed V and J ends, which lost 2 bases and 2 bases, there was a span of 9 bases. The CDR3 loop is CASSVNTFTDTQYF. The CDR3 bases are TGTGCCAGCAGCGTTAACACCTTCACAGATACGCAGTATTTT.

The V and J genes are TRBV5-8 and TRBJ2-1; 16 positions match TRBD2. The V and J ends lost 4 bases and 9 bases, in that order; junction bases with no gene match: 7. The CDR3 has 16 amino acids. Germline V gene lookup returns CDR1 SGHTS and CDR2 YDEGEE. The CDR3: CASSPGLAGGPGEQFF. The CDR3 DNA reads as TGTGCCAGCAGCCCGGGACTAGCGGGAGGGCCGGGTGAGCAGTTCTTC.

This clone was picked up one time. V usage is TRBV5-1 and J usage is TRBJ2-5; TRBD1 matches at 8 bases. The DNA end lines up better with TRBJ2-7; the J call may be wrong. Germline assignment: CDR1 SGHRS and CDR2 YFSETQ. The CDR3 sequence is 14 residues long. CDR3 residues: CASSLAGQGNEQYF. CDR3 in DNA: TGCGCCAGCAGCTTGGCTGGACAGGGCAACGAGCAGTACTTC.

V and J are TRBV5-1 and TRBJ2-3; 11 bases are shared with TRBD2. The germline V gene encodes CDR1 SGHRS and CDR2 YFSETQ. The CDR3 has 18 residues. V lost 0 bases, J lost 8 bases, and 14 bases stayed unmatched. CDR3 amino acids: CASSLVPLAGATLITQYF. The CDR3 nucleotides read TGCGCCAGCAGCTTGGTCCCACTAGCGGGGGCCACCCTGATTACGCAGTATTTT.

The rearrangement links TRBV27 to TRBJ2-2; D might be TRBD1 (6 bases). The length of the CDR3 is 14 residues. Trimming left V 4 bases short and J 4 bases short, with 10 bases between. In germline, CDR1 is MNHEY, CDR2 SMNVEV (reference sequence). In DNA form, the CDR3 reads TGTGCCAGCAGTTGGCAGGGGTTCACCGGGGAGCTGTTTTTT. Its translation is CASSWQGFTGELFF.

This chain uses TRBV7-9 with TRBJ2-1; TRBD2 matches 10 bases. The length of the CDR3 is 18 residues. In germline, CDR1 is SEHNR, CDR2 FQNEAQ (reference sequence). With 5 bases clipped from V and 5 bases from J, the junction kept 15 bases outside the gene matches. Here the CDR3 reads CASSPPGGLAGADNEQFF. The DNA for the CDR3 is TGTGCCAGCAGCCCCCCCGGCGGGCTAGCGGGGGCCGACAATGAGCAGTTCTTC.

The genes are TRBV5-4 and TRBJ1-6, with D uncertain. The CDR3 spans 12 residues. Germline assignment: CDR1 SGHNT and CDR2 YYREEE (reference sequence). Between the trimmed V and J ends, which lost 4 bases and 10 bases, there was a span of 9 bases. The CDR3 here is CASSLTASPLHF. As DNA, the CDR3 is TGTGCCAGCAGCCTAACAGCCTCACCCCTCCACTTT. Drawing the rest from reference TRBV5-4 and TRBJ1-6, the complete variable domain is ETGVTQSPTHLIKTRGQQVTLRCSSQSGHNTVSWYQQALGQGPQFIFQYYREEENGRGNFPPRFSGLQFPNYSSELNVNALELDDSALYLCASSLTASPLHFGNGTRLTVT.